The table lists the clone carrying this T cell receptor (beta chain) with a few counts. This sample's TCRbeta library carried unique molecular identifier barcodes. TCRdb recomputed calls from the PCR reads with MiXCR, one row per CDR3 protein. In the table there are about 400,000 distinct CDR3 sequences, about a sixth of which are singletons. This sample was taken from a study of T-cell reconstitution after alpha-beta-depleted transplantation in children. V was trimmed by 3 bases and J by 0 bases, leaving 12 bases between them. CDR1 is DFQATT, CDR2 SNEGSKA, per germline (reference sequence). The CDR3 length is 14 residues.

This chain joins TRBV20-1 and TRBJ2-7, with D maybe TRBD2 (5 bases). This clonotype originated in a boy less than two years old who had a stem cell transplant for Wiskott-Aldrich syndrome, so the T cells may come from the graft donor. The sequences come from PBMCs, mostly from graft donor cells, collected 360 days after TCRalphabeta/CD19-depleted stem cell transplant. The CDR3 nucleotides are TGCAGTGCTAGGCGAGGACTGGGCTCCTACGAGCAGTACTTC. The encoded protein is CSARRGLGSYEQYF.